These 8 T cell receptor beta chains were sequenced from one sample in a study of blood T cell repertoires in COVID-19. Sequencing used immunoSEQ multiplex PCR; TCRdb keeps in-frame clones, though not all of them. The sample has about 140,000 clones, approximately 80% seen once. The sample was peripheral blood. All receptors come from a woman of 80 years or more in a cohort sampled during active or convalescent COVID-19.

The chain combines TRBV27 with TRBJ1-1, with 10 bases identical to TRBD1. Germline V gives CDR1 MNHEY, CDR2 SMNVEV (reference sequence). The CDR3 has 15 residues. J lost 4 bases, V lost 5 bases, and 7 bases had no gene match. For the CDR3, the DNA is TGTGCCAGCAGTCGACCCGGGACAGGGGTCACTGAAGCTTTCTTT. It yields the protein CASSRPGTGVTEAFF.

This chain uses TRBV10-3 with TRBJ1-2; 8 bases fit TRBD1. The CDR3 sequence is 14 residues long. Germline values: CDR1 ENHRY, CDR2 SYGVKD. With V trimmed by 0 bases and J by 7 bases, 4 bases remained unmatched. This chain's CDR3 is CAISESTGEGGYTF. For the CDR3, the DNA is TGTGCCATCAGTGAGTCGACAGGGGAAGGTGGCTACACCTTC.

The V gene is TRBV27, the J gene TRBJ2-7, with D possibly matching TRBD1 (6 bases). The CDR3 is made up of 14 amino acids. Trimming removed 2 bases from V and 3 bases from J, with 11 bases in between. Per germline, CDR1 MNHEY and CDR2 SMNVEV (reference sequence). CDR3 region: CASSLRGHSYEQYF. The CDR3 DNA reads TGTGCCAGCAGTTTAAGGGGACATAGCTACGAGCAGTACTTC.

As regards this clone: The conserved phenylalanine or tryptophan is not found at the CDR3 terminus, so this likely reflects a read error. Because the CDR3's place on the DNA is in doubt, the DNA is left out and the CDR3 is given as listed by TCRdb. The V and J genes are TRBV24-1 and TRBJ2-2; TRBD2, as called in the table, went unchecked against the DNA. Both ends counted, the CDR3 spans 9 residues. Germline V lookup: CDR1 KGHDR, CDR2 SFDVKD. This chain's CDR3 is CATKQRPPL.

The CDR3 protein is CASSPQGFAYEQYF. The DNA for the CDR3 is TGTGCCAGCAGTCCACAGGGATTCGCCTACGAGCAGTACTTC. The chain joins TRBV6-2 or TRBV6-3 to TRBJ2-7; D is perhaps TRBD1 (6 bases). Germline V gene data show CDR1 as MNHEY and CDR2 as SVGEGT. The CDR3 has 14 amino acids. The V end lost 5 bases, the J end lost 2 bases, and 13 bases lay between the germline ends.

The chain combines TRBV5-4 with TRBJ2-1; a weak D match, TRBD2 (6 bases). Between the trimmed V and J ends, which lost 4 bases and 5 bases, there was a span of 13 bases. There are 14 residues in the CDR3. The germline CDR1 and CDR2 sequences are SGHNT and YYREEE (reference sequence). CDR3 DNA sequence: TGTGCCAGCAGCCTACAGTTAGCGGACAATGAGCAGTTCTTC. It translates to CASSLQLADNEQFF.

This rearrangement joins TRBV11-2 to TRBJ2-3; TRBD2 might be the D (5 bases). V lost 4 bases to trimming and J lost 7 bases, with 15 bases between them. The germline V gene encodes CDR1 SGHAT and CDR2 FQNNGV. This CDR3 contains 14 residues. CDR3 loop: CASSSPPGINTQYF. The CDR3 region has the DNA TGTGCCAGCAGCTCCCCTCCGGGGATAAATACGCAGTATTTT.

The rearrangement links TRBV5-1 to TRBJ1-2; D remains ambiguous. Trimming shortened V by 1 base and J by 4 bases, and 8 bases separated the two germline ends. The germline V gene encodes CDR1 SGHRS and CDR2 YFSETQ. The CDR3 runs to 13 residues. The CDR3 nucleotides read TGCGCCAGCAGCTTGTCCCCTCTCTATGGCTACACCTTC. This sequence encodes CASSLSPLYGYTF.